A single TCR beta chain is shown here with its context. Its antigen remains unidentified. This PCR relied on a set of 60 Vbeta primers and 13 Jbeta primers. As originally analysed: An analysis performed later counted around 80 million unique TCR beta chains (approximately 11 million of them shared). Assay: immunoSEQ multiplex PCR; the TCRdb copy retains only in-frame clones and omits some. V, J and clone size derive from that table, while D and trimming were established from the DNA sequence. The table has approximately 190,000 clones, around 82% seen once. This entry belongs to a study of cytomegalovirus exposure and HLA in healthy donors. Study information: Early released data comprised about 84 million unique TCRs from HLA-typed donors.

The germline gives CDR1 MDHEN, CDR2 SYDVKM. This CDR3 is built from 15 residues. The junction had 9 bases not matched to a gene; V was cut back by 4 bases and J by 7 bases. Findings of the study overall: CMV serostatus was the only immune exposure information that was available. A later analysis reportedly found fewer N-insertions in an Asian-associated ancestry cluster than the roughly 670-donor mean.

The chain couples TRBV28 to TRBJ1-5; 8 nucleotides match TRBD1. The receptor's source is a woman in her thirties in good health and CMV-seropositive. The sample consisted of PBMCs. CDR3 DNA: TGTGCCAGCAGTTGGTATCAGGGGGCTGGACAGCCCCAGCATTTT. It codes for CASSWYQGAGQPQHF. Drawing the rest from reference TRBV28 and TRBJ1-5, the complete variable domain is DVKVTQSSRYLVKRTGEKVFLECVQDMDHENMFWYRQDPGLGLRLIYFSYDVKMKEKGDIPEGYSVSREKKERFSLILESASTNQTSMYLCASSWYQGAGQPQHFGDGTRLSIL.